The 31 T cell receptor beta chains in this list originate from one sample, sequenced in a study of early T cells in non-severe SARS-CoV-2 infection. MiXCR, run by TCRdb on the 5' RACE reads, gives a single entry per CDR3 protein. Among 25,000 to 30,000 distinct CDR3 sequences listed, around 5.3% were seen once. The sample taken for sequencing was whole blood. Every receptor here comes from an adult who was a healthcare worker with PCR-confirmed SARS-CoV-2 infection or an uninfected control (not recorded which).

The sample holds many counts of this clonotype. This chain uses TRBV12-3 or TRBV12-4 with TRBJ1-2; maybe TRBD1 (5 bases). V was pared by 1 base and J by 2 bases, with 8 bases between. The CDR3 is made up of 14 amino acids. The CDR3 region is CASSLGQKNYGYTF. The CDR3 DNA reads TGTGCCAGCAGTTTAGGACAGAAGAACTATGGCTACACCTTC.

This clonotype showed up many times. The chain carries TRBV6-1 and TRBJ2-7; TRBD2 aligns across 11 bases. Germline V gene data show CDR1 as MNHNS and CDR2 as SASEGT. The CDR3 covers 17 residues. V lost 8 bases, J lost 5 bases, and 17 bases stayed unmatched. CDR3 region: CASSVASGRMGGHEQYF. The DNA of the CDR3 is TGTGCCAGCTCGGTGGCTAGCGGGAGGATGGGCGGCCACGAGCAGTACTTC.

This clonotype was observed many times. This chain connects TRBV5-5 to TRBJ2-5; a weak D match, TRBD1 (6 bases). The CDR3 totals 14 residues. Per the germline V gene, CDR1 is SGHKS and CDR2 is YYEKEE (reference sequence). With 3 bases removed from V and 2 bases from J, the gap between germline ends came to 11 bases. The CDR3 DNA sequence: TGTGCCAGCAGCTCCCGACAGGCTCAAGAGACCCAGTACTTC. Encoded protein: CASSSRQAQETQYF.

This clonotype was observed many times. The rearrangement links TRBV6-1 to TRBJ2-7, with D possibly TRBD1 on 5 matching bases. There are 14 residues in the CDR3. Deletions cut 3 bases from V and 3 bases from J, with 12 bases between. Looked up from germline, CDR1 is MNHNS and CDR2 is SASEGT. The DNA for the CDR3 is TGTGCCAGCAGTGATCAGGGATGGGGCTACGAGCAGTACTTC. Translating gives CASSDQGWGYEQYF.

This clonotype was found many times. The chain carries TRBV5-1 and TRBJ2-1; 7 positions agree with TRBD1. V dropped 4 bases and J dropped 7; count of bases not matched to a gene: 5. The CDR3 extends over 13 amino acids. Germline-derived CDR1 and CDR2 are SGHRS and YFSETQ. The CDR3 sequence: CASSQTGLNEQFF. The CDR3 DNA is TGCGCCAGCAGCCAGACAGGGTTGAATGAGCAGTTCTTC.

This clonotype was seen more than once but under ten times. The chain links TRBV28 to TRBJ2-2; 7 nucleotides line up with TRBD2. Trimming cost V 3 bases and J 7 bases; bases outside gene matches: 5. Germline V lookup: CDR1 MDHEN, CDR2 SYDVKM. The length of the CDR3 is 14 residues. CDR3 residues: CASSLELANGELFF. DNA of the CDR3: TGTGCCAGCAGTTTGGAACTAGCGAACGGGGAGCTGTTTTTT.

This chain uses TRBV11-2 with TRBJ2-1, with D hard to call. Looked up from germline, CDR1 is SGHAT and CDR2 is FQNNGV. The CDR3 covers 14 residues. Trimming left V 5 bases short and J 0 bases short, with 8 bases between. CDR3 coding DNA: TGTGCCAGCAGCGTGACGAGCTCCTACAATGAGCAGTTCTTC. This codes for CASSVTSSYNEQFF. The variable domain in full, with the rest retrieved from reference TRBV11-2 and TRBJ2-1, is EAGVAQSPRYKIIEKRQSVAFWCNPISGHATLYWYQQILGQGPKLLIQFQNNGVVDDSQLPKDRFSAERLKGVDSTLKIQPAKLEDSAVYLCASSVTSSYNEQFFGPGTRLTVL.

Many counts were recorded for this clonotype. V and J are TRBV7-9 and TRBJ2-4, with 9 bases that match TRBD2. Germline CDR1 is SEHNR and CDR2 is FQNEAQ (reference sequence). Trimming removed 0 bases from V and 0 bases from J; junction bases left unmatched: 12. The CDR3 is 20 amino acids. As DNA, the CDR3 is TGTGCCAGCAGCTTAGCGCTAGGTAGCGGGGGATTACTAGCCAAAAACATTCAGTACTTC. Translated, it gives CASSLALGSGGLLAKNIQYF.

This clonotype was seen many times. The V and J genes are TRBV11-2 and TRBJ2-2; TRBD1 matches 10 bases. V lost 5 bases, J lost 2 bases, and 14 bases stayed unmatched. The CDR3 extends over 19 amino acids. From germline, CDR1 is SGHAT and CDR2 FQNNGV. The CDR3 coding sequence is TGTGCCAGCAGCCACTGGACAGGGGGGATAAGCCTCAACACCGGGGAGCTGTTTTTT. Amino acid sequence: CASSHWTGGISLNTGELFF.

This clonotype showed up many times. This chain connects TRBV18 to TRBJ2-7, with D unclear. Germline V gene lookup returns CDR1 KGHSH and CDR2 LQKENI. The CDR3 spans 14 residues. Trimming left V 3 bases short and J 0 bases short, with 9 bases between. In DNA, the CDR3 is TGTGCCAGCTCACCTCCGACCGTCTCCTACGAGCAGTACTTC. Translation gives CASSPPTVSYEQYF.

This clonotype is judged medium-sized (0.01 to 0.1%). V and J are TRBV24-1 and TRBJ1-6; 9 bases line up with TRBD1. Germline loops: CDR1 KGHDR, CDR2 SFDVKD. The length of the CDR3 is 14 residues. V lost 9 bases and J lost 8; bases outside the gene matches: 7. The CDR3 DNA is TGTGCCACCGGAGATGGACAGGGGTATTCACCCCTCCACTTT. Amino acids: CATGDGQGYSPLHF.

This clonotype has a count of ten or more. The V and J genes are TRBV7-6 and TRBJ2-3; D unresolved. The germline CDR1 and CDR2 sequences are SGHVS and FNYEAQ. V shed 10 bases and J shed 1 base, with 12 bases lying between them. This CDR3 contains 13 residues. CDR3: CATRPAGTDTQYF. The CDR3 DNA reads TGTGCCACCCGCCCCGCTGGCACAGATACGCAGTATTTT.

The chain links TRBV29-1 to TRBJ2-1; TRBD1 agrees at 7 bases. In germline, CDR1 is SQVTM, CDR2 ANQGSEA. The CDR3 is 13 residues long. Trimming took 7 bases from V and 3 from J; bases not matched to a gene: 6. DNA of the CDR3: TGCAGCGCCGACAGGGTAGGCTACAATGAGCAGTTCTTC. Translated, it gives CSADRVGYNEQFF.

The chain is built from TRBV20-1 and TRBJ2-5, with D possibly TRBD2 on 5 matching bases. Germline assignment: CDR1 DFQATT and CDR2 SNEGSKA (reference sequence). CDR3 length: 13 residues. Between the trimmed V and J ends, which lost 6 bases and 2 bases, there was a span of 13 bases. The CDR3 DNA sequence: TGCAGTGCCAAATTAACGGGGCAAGAGACCCAGTACTTC. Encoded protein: CSAKLTGQETQYF.

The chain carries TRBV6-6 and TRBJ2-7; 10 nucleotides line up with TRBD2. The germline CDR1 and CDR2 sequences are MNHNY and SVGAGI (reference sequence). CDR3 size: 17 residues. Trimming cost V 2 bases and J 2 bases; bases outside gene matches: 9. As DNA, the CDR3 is TGTGCCAGCAGTTACGTGGTAGCGGGAGGTAGGGCCTACGAGCAGTACTTC. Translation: CASSYVVAGGRAYEQYF.

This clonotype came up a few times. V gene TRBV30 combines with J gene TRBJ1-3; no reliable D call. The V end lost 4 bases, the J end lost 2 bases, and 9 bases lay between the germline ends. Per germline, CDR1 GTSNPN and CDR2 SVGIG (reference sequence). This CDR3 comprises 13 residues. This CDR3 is CAWKQIPGNTIYF. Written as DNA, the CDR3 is TGTGCCTGGAAACAGATCCCTGGAAACACCATATATTTT.

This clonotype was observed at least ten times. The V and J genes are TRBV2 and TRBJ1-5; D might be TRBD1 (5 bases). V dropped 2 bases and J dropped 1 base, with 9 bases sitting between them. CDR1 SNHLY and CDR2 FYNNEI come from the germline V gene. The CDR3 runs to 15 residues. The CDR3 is CASSEIGGSNQPQHF. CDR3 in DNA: TGTGCCAGCAGTGAAATTGGGGGGAGCAATCAGCCCCAGCATTTT. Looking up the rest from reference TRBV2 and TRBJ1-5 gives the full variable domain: EPEVTQTPSHQVTQMGQEVILRCVPISNHLYFYWYRQILGQKVEFLVSFYNNEISEKSEIFDDQFSVERPDGSNFTLKIRSTKLEDSAMYFCASSEIGGSNQPQHFGDGTRLSIL.

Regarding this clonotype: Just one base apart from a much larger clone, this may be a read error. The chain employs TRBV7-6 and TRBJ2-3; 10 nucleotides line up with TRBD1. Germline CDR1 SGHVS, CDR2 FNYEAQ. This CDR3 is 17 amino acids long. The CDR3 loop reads CVSSSLGTGVLTDTQYF. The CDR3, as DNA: TGTGTCAGCAGCTCCTTAGGGACAGGGGTTCTGACAGATACGCAGTATTTT. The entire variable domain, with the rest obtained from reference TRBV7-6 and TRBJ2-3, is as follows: GAGVSQSPRYKVTKRGQDVALRCDPISGHVSLYWYRQALGQGPEFLTYFNYEAQQDKSGLPNDRFSAERPEGSISTLTIQRTEQRDSAMYRCVSSSLGTGVLTDTQYFGPGTRLTVL.

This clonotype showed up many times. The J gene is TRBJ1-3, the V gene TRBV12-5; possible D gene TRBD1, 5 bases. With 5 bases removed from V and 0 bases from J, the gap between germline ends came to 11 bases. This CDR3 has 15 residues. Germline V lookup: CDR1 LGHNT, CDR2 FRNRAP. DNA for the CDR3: TGTGCTAGTGGTCCGGGACTGCACTCTGGAAACACCATATATTTT. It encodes CASGPGLHSGNTIYF.

The CDR3 spells CASSQRTSGGGETQYF. CDR3 sequence (DNA): TGTGCCAGCAGCCAGCGGACTAGCGGGGGTGGAGAGACCCAGTACTTC. J is TRBJ2-5 and V is TRBV3-1; 13 bases map to TRBD2. This CDR3 contains 16 residues. Germline V CDR1 and CDR2: LGHDT, YNNKEL (reference sequence). With 3 bases clipped from V and 4 bases from J, the junction kept 5 bases outside the gene matches.

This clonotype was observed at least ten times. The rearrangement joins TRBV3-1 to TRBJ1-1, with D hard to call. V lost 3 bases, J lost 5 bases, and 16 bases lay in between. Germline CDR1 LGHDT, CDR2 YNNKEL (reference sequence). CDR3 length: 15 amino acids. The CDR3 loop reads CASSHARALGTEAFF. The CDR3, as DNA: TGTGCCAGCAGCCACGCTCGTGCCCTCGGAACTGAAGCTTTCTTT.

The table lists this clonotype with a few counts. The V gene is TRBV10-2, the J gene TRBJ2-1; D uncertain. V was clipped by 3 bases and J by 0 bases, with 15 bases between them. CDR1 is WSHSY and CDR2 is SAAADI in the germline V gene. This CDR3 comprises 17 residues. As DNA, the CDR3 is TGCGCCAGCAGTGAAGGCCTGGCCCAAAGCTCCTACAATGAGCAGTTCTTC. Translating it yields CASSEGLAQSSYNEQFF.

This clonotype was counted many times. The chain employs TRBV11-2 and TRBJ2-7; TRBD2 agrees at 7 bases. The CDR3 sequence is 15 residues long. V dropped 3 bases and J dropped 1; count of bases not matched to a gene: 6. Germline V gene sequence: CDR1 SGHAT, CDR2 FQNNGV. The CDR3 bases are TGTGCCAGCAGCTTGAGGGAGGGCGGGTCCTACGAGCAGTACTTC. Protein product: CASSLREGGSYEQYF.

CDR3 nucleotide sequence: TGTGCCAGCACCTCAAGCCTCAAAAACATTCAGTACTTC. Protein sequence: CASTSSLKNIQYF. V and J are TRBV12-3 or TRBV12-4 and TRBJ2-4; D is unresolved. The length of the CDR3 is 13 residues. V was clipped by 7 bases and J by 3 bases, with 10 bases between them.

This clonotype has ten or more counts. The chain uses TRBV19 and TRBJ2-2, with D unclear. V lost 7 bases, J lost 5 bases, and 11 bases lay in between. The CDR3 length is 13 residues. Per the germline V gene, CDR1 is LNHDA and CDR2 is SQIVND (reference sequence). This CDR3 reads CASTNIGTGELFF. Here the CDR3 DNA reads TGTGCCAGTACTAACATCGGGACCGGGGAGCTGTTTTTT.

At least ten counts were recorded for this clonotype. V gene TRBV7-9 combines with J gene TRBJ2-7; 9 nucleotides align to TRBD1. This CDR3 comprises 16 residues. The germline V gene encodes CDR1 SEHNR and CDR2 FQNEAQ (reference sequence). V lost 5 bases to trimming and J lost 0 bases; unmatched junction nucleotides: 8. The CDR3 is CASSIGDREASYEQYF. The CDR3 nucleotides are TGTGCCAGCAGCATCGGGGACAGGGAAGCCTCCTACGAGCAGTACTTC.

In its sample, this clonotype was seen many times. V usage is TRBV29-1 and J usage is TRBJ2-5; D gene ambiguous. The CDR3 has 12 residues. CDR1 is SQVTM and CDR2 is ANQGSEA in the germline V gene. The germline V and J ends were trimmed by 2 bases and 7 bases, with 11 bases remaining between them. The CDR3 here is CSVEPPTGTQYF. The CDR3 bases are TGCAGCGTTGAACCCCCGACGGGGACCCAGTACTTC.

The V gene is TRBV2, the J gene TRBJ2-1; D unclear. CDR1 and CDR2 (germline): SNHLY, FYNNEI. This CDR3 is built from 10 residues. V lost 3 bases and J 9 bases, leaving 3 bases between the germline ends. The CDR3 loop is CASSEGEQFF. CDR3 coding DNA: TGTGCCAGCAGTGAGGGTGAGCAGTTCTTC.

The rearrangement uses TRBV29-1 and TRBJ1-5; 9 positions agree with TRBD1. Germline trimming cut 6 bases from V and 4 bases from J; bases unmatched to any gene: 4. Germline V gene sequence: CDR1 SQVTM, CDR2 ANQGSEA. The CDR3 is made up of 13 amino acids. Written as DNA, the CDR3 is TGCAGCGTCGCTGACAGGGGGAATCAGCCCCAGCATTTT. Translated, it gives CSVADRGNQPQHF.

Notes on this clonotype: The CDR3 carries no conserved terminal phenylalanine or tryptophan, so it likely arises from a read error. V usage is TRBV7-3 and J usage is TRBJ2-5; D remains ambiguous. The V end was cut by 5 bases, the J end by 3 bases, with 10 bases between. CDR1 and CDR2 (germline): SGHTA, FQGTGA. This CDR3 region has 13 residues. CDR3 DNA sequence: TGTGCCAGCAGCCCCGGTCCAAAAGAGACCCAGTACTCC. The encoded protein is CASSPGPKETQYS.

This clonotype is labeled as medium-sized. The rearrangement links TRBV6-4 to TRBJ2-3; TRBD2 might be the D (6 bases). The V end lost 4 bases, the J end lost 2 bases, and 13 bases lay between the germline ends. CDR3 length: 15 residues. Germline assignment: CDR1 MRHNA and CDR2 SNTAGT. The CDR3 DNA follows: TGTGCCAGCAGTGTTGGGACTTCTAACACAGATACGCAGTATTTT. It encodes CASSVGTSNTDTQYF.